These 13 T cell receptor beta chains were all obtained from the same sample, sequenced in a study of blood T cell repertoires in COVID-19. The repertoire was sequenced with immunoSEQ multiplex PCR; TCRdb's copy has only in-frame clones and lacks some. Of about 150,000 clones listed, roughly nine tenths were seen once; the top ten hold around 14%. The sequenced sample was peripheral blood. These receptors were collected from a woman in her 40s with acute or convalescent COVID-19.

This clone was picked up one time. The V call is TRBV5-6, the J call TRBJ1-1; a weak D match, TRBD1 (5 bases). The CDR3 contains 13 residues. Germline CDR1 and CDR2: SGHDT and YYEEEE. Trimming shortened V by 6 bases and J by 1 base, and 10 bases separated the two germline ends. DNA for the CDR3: TGTGCCAGCAACCCGACAGAGAACACTGAAGCTTTCTTT. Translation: CASNPTENTEAFF.

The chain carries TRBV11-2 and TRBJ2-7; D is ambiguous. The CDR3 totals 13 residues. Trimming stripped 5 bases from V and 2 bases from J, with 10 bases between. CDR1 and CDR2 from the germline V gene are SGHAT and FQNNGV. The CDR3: CASSIGPAYEQYF. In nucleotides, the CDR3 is TGTGCCAGCAGCATCGGTCCGGCCTACGAGCAGTACTTC. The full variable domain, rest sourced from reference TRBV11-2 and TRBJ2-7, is EAGVAQSPRYKIIEKRQSVAFWCNPISGHATLYWYQQILGQGPKLLIQFQNNGVVDDSQLPKDRFSAERLKGVDSTLKIQPAKLEDSAVYLCASSIGPAYEQYFGPGTRLTVT.

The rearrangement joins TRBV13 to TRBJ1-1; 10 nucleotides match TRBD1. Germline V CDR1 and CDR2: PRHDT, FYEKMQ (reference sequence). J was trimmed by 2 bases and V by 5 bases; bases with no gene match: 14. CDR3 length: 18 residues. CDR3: CASSPLMGTGEINTEAFF. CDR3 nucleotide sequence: TGTGCCAGCAGCCCCCTTATGGGGACAGGGGAAATCAACACTGAAGCTTTCTTT.

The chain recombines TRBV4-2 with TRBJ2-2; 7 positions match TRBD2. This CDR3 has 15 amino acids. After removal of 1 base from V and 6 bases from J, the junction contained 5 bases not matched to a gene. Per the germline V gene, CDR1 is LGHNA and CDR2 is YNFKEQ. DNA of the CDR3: TGTGCCAGCAGCCAAGTAGTAACTAGCGCCGGGGAGCTGTTTTTT. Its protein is CASSQVVTSAGELFF.

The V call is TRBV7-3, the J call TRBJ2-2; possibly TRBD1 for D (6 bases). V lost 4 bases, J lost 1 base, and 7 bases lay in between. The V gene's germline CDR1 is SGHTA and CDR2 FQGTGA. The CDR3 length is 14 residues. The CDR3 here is CASSSQGNTGELFF. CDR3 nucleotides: TGTGCCAGCAGCTCACAGGGGAACACCGGGGAGCTGTTTTTT.

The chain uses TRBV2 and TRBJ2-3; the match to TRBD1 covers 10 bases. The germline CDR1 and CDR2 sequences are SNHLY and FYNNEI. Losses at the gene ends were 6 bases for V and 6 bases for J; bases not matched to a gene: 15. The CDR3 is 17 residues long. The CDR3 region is CASRDRTGGIGLDTQYF. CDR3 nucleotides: TGTGCCAGCAGAGATCGGACAGGGGGTATTGGTTTGGATACGCAGTATTTT.

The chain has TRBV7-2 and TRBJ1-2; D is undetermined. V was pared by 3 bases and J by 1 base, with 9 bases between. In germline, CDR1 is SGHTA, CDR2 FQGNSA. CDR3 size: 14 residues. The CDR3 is CASSFGDFNYGYTF. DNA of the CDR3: TGTGCCAGCAGCTTTGGTGACTTTAACTATGGCTACACCTTC. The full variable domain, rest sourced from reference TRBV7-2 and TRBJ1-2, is GAGVSQSPSNKVTEKGKDVELRCDPISGHTALYWYRQSLGQGLEFLIYFQGNSAPDKSGLPSDRFSAERTGGSVSTLTIQRTQQEDSAVYLCASSFGDFNYGYTFGSGTRLTVV.

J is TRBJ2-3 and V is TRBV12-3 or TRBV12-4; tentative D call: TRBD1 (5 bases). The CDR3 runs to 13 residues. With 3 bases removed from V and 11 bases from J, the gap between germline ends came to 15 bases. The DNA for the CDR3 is TGTGCCAGCAGTTTTTCGTCGCAGGGATTGCAGTATTTT. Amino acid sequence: CASSFSSQGLQYF.

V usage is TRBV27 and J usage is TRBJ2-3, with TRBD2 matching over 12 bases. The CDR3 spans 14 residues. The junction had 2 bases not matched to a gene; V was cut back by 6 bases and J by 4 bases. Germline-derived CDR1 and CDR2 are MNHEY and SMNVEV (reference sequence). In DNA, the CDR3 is TGTGCCAGCAGCCTAGCGGGAGGGGCAGATACGCAGTATTTT. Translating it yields CASSLAGGADTQYF.

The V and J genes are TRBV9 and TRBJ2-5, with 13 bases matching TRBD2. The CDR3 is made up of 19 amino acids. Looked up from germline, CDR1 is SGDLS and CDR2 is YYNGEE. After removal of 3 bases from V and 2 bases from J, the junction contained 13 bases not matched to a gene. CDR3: CASSAHSGTSGTDQETQYF. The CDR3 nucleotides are TGTGCCAGCAGCGCTCATTCCGGGACTAGCGGGACCGATCAAGAGACCCAGTACTTC.

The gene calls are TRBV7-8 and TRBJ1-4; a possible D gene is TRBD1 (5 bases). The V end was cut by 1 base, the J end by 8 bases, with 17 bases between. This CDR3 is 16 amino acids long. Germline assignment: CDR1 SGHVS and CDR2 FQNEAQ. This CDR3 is CASSLVFFRGGEKLFF. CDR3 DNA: TGTGCCAGCAGCTTAGTTTTCTTTAGGGGTGGGGAAAAACTGTTTTTT.

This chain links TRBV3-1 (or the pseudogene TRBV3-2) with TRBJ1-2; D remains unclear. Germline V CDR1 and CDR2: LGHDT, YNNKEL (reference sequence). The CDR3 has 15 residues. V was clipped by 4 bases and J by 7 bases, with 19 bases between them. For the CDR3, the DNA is TGTGCCAGCAGCCCTCTCCGGACGGGGAACGGTGGCTACACCTTC. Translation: CASSPLRTGNGGYTF.

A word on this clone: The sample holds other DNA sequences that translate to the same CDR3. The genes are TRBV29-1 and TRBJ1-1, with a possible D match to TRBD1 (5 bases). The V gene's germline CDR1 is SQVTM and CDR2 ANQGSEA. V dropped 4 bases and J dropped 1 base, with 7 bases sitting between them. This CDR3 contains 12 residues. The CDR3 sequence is CSVVRGNTEAFF. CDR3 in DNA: TGCAGCGTTGTTAGGGGGAACACTGAAGCTTTCTTT.